This T cell receptor (beta chain) was identified during a study of cytomegalovirus exposure and HLA in healthy donors. Use of 60 Vbeta and 13 Jbeta primers characterized the PCR. Clones were read by immunoSEQ multiplex PCR, and TCRdb kept only the in-frame ones, dropping some. This sample contains roughly 54,000 clones. From germline, CDR1 is SGHVS and CDR2 FQNEAQ. V was cut by 2 bases and J by 2 bases, with 10 bases left in between. The CDR3 is 15 amino acids. The TCR was taken from a woman under 40 in good health and CMV-seropositive. This chain joins TRBV7-8 and TRBJ1-5; no clear D. Sequenced material: PBMCs. This chain's CDR3 is CASSLLMGGNQPQHF. As DNA, the CDR3 is TGTGCCAGCAGCTTATTGATGGGAGGCAATCAGCCCCAGCATTTT.